This TCR beta chain was obtained from a study of T cell responses to AZD1222 COVID-19 vaccine. Study observations and caveats: White British people made up most donors, females outnumbered males, and clonal diversity was possibly underestimated. Spike-wide coverage was observed for vaccine-associated CD4 TCRs, with dominant responses at 160-218 and 743-854.

The germline V gene has CDR1 SGHNT and CDR2 YENEEA. This CDR3 region has 13 residues. Trimming took off 0 bases at V and 6 bases at J, with 8 bases between the two ends. Using immunoSEQ multiplex PCR, the repertoire was profiled, and TCRdb retains in-frame clones only, with some absent. The sample holds 120,000 to 150,000 clones, roughly nine tenths seen once. This clone was detected once. Its specificity is unknown. The chain is built from TRBV11-3 and TRBJ1-1; D ambiguous. Sample: peripheral blood, taken 28 days after the second AZD1222 dose. The clonotype originates from an adult who received the AZD1222 COVID-19 vaccine. The chain's CDR3 is CASSLDREAEAFF. In nucleotides, the CDR3 is TGTGCCAGCAGCTTAGATCGCGAGGCTGAAGCTTTCTTT.